This TCR beta chain stems from a study of T cell changes during pregnancy in multiple sclerosis. In this sample, this clone turned up once. This CDR3 is 14 amino acids long. V was pared by 1 base and J by 10 bases, with 14 bases between. Germline CDR1 reads LGHNT; CDR2 reads FRNRAP. This table comes from immunoSEQ multiplex PCR, and its TCRdb copy is limited to in-frame clones, with some not included. The sample records about 68,000 clones, less than 95% being singletons. The sample consisted of peripheral blood, taken in the third trimester of pregnancy. The TCR comes from a female donor with multiple sclerosis, enrolled in a pregnancy study. The chain recombines TRBV12-5 with TRBJ2-1; D might be TRBD1 (5 bases). CDR3 region: CASGLAYTGREQFF. CDR3 in DNA: TGTGCTAGTGGTTTGGCTTACACAGGACGAGAGCAGTTCTTC.